Shown below are 4 T cell receptor beta chains from a single sample sequenced in a study of cytomegalovirus exposure and HLA in healthy donors. A multiplex PCR was run with 60 Vbeta primers and 13 Jbeta primers. Measured with immunoSEQ multiplex PCR; TCRdb has only the in-frame clones, and not every one. The table lists approximately 170,000 clones, about three quarters of them singletons. The sample comprised PBMCs. The receptor set was obtained from a woman in her thirties or forties in good health and CMV-seropositive.

On this clone: The final CDR3 position lacks the conserved phenylalanine or tryptophan, pointing to a likely read error. The chain joins TRBV5-6 to TRBJ1-2, with D possibly matching TRBD1 (6 bases). CDR3 length equals 18 residues. Germline V gene lookup returns CDR1 SGHDT and CDR2 YYEEEE. V dropped 0 bases and J dropped 0 bases, with 18 bases sitting between them. The CDR3 reads CASSLEVRGWKANYGYTL. The CDR3 DNA sequence: TGTGCCAGCAGCTTGGAAGTCAGGGGCTGGAAGGCTAACTATGGCTACACCCTC.

J is TRBJ1-5 and V is TRBV28; D unclear. Germline V gene sequence: CDR1 MDHEN, CDR2 SYDVKM. Trimming pared 7 bases from V and 7 bases from J, leaving 11 bases between. The CDR3 is made up of 12 amino acids. This CDR3 is CASTSTWQPQHF. CDR3 nucleotide sequence: TGTGCCAGCACCTCTACGTGGCAGCCCCAGCATTTT.

Only a few counts were recorded for this clone. The CDR3 here is CASSTTGTVYGYTF. The CDR3 DNA follows: TGTGCCAGCAGTACGACCGGGACAGTATATGGCTACACCTTC. The genes are TRBV28 and TRBJ1-2; 7 bases are a match to TRBD1. V lost 5 bases to trimming and J lost 5 bases; unmatched junction nucleotides: 8. This CDR3 is built from 14 residues. The germline V gene encodes CDR1 MDHEN and CDR2 SYDVKM.

The chain couples TRBV6-6 to TRBJ2-3; 9 bases are a match to TRBD1. This CDR3 comprises 14 residues. Germline values: CDR1 MNHNY, CDR2 SVGAGI (reference sequence). J lost 3 bases, V lost 5 bases, and 3 bases had no gene match. CDR3 DNA: TGTGCCAGCAGTACGACAGGGGGTACAGATACGCAGTATTTT. This codes for CASSTTGGTDTQYF.